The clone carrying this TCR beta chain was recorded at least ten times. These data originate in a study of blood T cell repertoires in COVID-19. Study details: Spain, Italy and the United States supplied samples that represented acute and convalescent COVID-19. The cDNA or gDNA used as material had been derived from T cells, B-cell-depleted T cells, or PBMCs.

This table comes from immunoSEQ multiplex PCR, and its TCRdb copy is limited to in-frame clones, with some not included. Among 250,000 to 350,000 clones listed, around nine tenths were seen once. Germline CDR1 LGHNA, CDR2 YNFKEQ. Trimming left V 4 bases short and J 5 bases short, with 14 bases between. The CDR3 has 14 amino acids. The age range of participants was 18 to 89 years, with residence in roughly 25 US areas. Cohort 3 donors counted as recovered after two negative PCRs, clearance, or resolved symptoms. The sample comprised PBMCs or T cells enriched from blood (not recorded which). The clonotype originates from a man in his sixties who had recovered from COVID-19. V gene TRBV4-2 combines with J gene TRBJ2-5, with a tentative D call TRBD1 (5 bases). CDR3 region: CASSPSQGGETQYF. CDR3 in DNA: TGTGCCAGCAGCCCAAGCCAGGGTGGGGAGACCCAGTACTTC.